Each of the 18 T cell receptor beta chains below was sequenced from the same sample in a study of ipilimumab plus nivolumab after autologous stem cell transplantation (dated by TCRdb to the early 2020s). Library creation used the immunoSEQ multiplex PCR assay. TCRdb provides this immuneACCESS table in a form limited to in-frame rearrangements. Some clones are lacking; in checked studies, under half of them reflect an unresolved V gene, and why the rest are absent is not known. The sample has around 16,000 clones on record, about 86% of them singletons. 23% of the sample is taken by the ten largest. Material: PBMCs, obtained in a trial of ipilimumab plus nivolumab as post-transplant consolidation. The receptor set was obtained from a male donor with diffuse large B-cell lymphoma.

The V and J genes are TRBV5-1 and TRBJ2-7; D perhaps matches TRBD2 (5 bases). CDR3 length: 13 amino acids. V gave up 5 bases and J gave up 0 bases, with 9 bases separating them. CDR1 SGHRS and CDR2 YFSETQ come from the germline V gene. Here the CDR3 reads CASRAEGSYEQYF. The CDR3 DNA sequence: TGCGCCAGCAGGGCAGAGGGCTCCTACGAGCAGTACTTC.

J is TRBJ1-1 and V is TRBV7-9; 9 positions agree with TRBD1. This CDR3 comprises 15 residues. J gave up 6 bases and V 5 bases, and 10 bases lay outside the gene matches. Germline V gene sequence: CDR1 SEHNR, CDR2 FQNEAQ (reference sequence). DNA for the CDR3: TGTGCCAGCAGCATTAGGGGGAGACAGGGGGCTGAAGCTTTCTTT. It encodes CASSIRGRQGAEAFF. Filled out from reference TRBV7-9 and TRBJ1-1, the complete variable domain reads DTGVSQNPRHKITKRGQNVTFRCDPISEHNRLYWYRQTLGQGPEFLTYFQNEAQLEKSRLLSDRFSAERPKGSFSTLEIQRTEQGDSAMYLCASSIRGRQGAEAFFGQGTRLTVV.

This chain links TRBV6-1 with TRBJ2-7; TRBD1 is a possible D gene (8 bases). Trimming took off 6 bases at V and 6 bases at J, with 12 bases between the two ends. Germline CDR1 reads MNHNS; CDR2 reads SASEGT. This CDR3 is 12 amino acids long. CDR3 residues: CASRQGEGEQYF. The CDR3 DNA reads TGTGCCAGCAGACAGGGGGAGGGCGAGCAGTACTTC.

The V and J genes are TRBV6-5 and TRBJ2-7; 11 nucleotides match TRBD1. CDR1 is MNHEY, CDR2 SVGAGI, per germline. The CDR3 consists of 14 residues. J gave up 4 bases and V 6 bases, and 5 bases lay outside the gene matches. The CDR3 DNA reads TGTGCCAGCAGCCGGACAGGGGGCGAGTACGAGCAGTACTTC. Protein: CASSRTGGEYEQYF.

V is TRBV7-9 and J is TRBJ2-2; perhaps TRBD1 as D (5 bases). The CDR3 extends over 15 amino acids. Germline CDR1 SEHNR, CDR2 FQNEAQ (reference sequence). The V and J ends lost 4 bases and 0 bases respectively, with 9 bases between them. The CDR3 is CASSSRQTNTGELFF. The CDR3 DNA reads TGTGCCAGCAGCTCCCGACAGACGAACACCGGGGAGCTGTTTTTT.

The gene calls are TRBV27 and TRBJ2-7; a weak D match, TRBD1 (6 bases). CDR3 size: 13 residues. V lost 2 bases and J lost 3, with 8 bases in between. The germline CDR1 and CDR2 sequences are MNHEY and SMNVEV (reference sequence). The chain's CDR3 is CASSLAGVYEQYF. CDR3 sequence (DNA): TGTGCCAGCAGTTTAGCAGGGGTCTACGAGCAGTACTTC.

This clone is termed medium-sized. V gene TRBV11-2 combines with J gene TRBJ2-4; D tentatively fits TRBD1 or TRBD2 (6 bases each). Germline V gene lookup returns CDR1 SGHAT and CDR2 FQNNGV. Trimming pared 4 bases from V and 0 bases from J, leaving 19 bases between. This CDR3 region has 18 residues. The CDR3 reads CASSSSLVGGRAKNIQYF. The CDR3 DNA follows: TGTGCCAGCAGCTCCTCCCTCGTAGGGGGGAGAGCCAAAAACATTCAGTACTTC.

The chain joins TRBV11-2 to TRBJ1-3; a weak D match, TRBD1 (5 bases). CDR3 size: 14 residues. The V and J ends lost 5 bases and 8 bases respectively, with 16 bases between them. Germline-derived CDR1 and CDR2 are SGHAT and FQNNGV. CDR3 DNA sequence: TGTGCCAGCAGCGCTCCCAGGGCTGTTGACACCATATATTTT. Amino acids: CASSAPRAVDTIYF.

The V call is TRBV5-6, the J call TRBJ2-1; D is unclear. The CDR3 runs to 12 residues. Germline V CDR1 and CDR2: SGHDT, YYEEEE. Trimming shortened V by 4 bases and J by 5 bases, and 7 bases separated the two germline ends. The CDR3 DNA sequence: TGTGCCAGCAGCCCCCAAGACAATGAGCAGTTCTTC. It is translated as CASSPQDNEQFF. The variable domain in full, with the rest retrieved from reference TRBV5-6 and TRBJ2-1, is DAGVTQSPTHLIKTRGQQVTLRCSPKSGHDTVSWYQQALGQGPQFIFQYYEEEERQRGNFPDRFSGHQFPNYSSELNVNALLLGDSALYLCASSPQDNEQFFGPGTRLTVL.

This chain's CDR3 is CASSTNSPLHF. In DNA form, the CDR3 reads TGTGCCAGCAGTACTAATTCACCCCTCCACTTT. This chain links TRBV6-6 with TRBJ1-6; D not resolved. Trimming pared 5 bases from V and 6 bases from J, leaving 2 bases between. The germline V gene encodes CDR1 MNHNY and CDR2 SVGAGI (reference sequence). The CDR3 runs to 11 residues.

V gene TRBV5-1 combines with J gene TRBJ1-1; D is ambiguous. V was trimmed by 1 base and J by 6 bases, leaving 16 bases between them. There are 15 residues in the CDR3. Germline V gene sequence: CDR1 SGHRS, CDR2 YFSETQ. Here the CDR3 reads CASSLMTGSGAEAFF. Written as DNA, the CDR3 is TGCGCCAGCAGCTTGATGACGGGGTCCGGGGCTGAAGCTTTCTTT.

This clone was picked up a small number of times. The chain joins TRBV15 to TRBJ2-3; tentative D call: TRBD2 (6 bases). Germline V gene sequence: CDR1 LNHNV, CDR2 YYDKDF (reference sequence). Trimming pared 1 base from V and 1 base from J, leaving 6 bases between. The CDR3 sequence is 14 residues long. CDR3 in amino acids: CATSRGRGTDTQYF. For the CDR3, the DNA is TGTGCCACCAGCAGAGGGAGGGGCACAGATACGCAGTATTTT.

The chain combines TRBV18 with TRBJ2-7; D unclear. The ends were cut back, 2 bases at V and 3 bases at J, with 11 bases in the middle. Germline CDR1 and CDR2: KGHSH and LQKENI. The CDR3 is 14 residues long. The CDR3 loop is CASSPGTAFYEQYF. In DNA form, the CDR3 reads TGTGCCAGCTCACCAGGCACAGCCTTCTACGAGCAGTACTTC.

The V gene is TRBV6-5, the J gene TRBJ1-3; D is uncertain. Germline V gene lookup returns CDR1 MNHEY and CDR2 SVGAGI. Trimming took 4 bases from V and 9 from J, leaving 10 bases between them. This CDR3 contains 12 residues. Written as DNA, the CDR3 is TGTGCCAGCAGTTCCGGGCAACTCACCATATATTTT. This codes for CASSSGQLTIYF.

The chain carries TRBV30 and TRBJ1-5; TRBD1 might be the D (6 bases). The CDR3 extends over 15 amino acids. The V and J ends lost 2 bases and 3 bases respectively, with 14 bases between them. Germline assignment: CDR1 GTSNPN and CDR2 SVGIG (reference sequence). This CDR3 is CAWSRSDRPNQPQHF. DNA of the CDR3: TGTGCCTGGAGTCGGTCGGACAGACCCAATCAGCCCCAGCATTTT.

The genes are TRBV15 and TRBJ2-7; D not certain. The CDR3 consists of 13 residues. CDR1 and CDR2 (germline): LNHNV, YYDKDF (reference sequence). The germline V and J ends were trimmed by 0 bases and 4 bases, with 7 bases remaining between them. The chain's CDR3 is CATSRDRRYEQYF. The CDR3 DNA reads TGTGCCACCAGCAGAGACAGGCGGTACGAGCAGTACTTC.

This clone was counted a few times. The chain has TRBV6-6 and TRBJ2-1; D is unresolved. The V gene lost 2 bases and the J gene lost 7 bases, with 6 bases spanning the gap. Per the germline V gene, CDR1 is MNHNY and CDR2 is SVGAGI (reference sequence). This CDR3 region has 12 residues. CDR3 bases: TGTGCCAGCAGTTACGTCGTAAATGAGCAGTTCTTC. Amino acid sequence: CASSYVVNEQFF.

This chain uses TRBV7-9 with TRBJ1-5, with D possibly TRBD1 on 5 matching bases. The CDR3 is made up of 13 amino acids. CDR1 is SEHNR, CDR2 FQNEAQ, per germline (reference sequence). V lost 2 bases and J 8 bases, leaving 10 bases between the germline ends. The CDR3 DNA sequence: TGTGCCAGCAGCTTATCCCAAGGGGAGCCCCAGCATTTT. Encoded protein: CASSLSQGEPQHF.